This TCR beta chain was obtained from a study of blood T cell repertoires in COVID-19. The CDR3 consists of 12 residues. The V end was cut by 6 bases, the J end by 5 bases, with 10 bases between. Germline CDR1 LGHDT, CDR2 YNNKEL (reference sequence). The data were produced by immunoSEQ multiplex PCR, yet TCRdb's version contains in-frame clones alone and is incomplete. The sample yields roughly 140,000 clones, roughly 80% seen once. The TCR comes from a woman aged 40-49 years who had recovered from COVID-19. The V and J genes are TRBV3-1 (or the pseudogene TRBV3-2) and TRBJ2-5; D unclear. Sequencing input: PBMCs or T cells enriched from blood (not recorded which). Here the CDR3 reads CASSPNGETQYF. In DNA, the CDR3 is TGTGCCAGCAGTCCCAACGGGGAGACCCAGTACTTC.